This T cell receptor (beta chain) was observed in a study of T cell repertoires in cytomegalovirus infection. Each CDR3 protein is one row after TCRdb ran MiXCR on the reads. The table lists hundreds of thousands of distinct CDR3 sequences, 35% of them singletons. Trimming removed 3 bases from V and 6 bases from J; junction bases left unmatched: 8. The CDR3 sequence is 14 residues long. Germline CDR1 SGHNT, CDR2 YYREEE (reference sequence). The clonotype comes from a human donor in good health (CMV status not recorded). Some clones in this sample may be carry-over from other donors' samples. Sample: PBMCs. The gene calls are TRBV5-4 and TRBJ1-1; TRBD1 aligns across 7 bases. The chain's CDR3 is CASSWGTDHSEAFF. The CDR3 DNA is TGTGCCAGCAGCTGGGGGACAGACCATTCTGAAGCTTTCTTT.